The next 5 T cell receptor beta chains were all read from a single sample in a study of T cells in Graves' hyperthyroidism and ophthalmopathy. RNA transcripts provided the source from which TCR beta CDR3 regions were amplified. A set of HTBI primers served as the primers for a first-round RT-PCR of the TCR CDR3. MiXCR, run by TCRdb on the multiplex PCR reads, gives a single entry per CDR3 protein. This repertoire shows some 550,000 distinct CDR3 sequences, around 20% found once; its top ten account for 26%. Sequencing was carried out using blood. The receptors originated from a young man with Graves' hyperthyroidism.

On this clonotype: Being one base from a much bigger clone, this may be a read error. This chain connects TRBV2 to TRBJ2-2; perhaps TRBD2 as D (5 bases). This CDR3 region has 13 residues. CDR1 is SNHLY, CDR2 FYNNEI, per germline. The CDR3 protein is CASSVGSVGELLF. In DNA form, the CDR3 reads TGTGCCAGCAGTGTTGGATCGGTCGGGGAGCTGCTTTTT.

Ten or more counts support this clonotype. The chain couples TRBV12-5 to TRBJ1-6, with 9 bases matching TRBD1. V was clipped by 6 bases and J by 9 bases; unmatched bases: 6. The CDR3 loop spans 14 amino acids. Germline CDR1 reads LGHNT; CDR2 reads FRNRAP. The CDR3 sequence: CASGAGTGISPLHF. DNA of the CDR3: TGTGCTAGTGGGGCCGGGACAGGGATTTCACCCCTCCACTTT.

This clonotype was found many times. The chain links TRBV11-2 to TRBJ2-2, with D tentatively TRBD1 (6 bases). With 8 bases removed from V and 7 bases from J, the gap between germline ends came to 14 bases. The CDR3 length is 13 residues. Germline CDR1 is SGHAT and CDR2 is FQNNGV. The CDR3 nucleotides are TGTGCCAGCGGGGGCCGCAGTATCGGGGAGCTGTTTTTT. This gives the protein CASGGRSIGELFF.

The chain has TRBV24-1 and TRBJ2-7, with D unclear. This CDR3 is 13 amino acids long. Germline assignment: CDR1 KGHDR and CDR2 SFDVKD. Trimming took off 0 bases at V and 4 bases at J, with 6 bases between the two ends. The CDR3 bases are TGTGCCACCAGTGATTTGTTGGGGTACGAGCAGTACTTC. Encoded protein: CATSDLLGYEQYF.

This clonotype showed up many times. The chain recombines TRBV12-3 or TRBV12-4 with TRBJ1-1; D possibly corresponds to TRBD1 (5 bases). V was trimmed by 7 bases and J by 4 bases, leaving 19 bases between them. This CDR3 comprises 15 residues. The CDR3 is CASKLIRDLGTEAFF. The CDR3 DNA reads as TGTGCCAGCAAACTCATCAGGGACCTAGGCACTGAAGCTTTCTTT.